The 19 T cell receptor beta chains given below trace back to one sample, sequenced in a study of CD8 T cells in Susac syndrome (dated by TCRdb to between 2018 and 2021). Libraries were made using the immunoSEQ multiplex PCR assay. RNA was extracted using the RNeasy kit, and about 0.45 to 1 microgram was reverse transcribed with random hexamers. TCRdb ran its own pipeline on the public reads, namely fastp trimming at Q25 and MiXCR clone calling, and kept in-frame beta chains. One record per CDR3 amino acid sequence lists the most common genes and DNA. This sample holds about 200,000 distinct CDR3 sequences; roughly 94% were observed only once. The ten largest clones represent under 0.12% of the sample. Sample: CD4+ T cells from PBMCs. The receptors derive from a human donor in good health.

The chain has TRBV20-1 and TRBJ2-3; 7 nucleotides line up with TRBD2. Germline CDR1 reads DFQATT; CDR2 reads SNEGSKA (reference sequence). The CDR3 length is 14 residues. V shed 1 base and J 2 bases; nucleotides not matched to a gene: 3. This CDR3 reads CSARAGRITDTQYF. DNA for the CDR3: TGCAGTGCTAGAGCCGGGAGGATCACAGATACGCAGTATTTT.

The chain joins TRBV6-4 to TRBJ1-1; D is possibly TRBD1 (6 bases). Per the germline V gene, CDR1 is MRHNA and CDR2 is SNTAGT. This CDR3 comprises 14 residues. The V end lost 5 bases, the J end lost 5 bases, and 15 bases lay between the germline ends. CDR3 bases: TGTGCCAGCAGTTTAGGGGGGCAGGGTACTGAAGCTTTCTTT. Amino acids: CASSLGGQGTEAFF.

CDR3 sequence: CASSLVDYNEQFF. In DNA, the CDR3 is TGTGCCAGCAGCTTAGTGGACTACAATGAGCAGTTCTTC. This chain joins TRBV7-6 and TRBJ2-1; D is unclear. Trimming left V 1 base short and J 3 bases short, with 4 bases between. CDR3 length: 13 residues. Germline V CDR1 and CDR2: SGHVS, FNYEAQ.

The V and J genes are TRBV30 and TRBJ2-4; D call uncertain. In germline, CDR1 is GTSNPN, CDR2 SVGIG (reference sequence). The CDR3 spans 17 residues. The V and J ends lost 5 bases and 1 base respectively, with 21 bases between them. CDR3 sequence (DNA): TGTGCCTGGGCCGGGCCAGACATGCGACTGGCCAAAAACATTCAGTACTTC. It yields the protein CAWAGPDMRLAKNIQYF. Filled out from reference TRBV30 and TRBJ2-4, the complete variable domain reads SQTIHQWPATLVQPVGSPLSLECTVEGTSNPNLYWYRQAAGRGLQLLFYSVGIGQISSEVPQNLSASRPQDRQFILSSKKLLLSDSGFYLCAWAGPDMRLAKNIQYFGAGTRLSVL.

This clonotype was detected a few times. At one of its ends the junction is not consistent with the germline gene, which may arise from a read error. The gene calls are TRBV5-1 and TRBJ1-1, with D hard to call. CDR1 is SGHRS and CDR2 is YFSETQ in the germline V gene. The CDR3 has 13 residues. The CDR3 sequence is CASSLAENTEAFF. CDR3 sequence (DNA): TGTGCCAGCAGTTTAGCTGAAAACACTGAAGCTTTCTTT.

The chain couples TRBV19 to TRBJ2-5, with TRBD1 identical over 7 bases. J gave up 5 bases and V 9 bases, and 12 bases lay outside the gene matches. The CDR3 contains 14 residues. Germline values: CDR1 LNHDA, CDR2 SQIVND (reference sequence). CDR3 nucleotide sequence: TGTGCCAGCACACCGACAGGGCCAAGGGAGACCCAGTACTTC. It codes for CASTPTGPRETQYF.

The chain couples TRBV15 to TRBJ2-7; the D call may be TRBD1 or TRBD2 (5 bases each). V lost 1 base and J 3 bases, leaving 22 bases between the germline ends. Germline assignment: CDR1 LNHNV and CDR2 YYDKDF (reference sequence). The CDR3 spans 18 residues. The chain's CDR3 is CATSRAFGASLGVYEQYV. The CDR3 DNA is TGTGCCACCAGCAGAGCATTTGGGGCGAGCCTGGGGGTCTACGAGCAGTACGTC.

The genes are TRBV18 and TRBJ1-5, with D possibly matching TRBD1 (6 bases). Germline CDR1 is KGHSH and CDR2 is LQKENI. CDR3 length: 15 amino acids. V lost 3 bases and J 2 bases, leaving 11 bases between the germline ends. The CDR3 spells CASSPTGSRNQPQHF. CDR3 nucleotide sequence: TGTGCCAGCTCACCGACAGGCTCCCGCAATCAGCCCCAGCATTTT.

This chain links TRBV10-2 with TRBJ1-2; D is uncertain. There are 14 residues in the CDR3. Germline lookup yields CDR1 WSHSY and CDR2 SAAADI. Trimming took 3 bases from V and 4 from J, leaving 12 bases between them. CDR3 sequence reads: CASSDSPVTYGYTF. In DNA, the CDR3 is TGCGCCAGCAGTGACAGTCCAGTGACCTATGGCTACACCTTC.

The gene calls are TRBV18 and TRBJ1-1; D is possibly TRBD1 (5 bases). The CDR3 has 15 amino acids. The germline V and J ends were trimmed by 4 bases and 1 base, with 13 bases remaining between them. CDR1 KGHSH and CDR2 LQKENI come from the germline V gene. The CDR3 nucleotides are TGTGCCAGCTCACTACCGGGACCCCAGAACACTGAAGCTTTCTTT. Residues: CASSLPGPQNTEAFF.

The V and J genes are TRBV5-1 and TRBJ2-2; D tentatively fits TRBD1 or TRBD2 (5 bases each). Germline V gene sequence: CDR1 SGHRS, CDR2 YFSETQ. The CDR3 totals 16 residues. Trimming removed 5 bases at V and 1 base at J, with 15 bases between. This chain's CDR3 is CASRRPGTGNTGELFF. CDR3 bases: TGCGCCAGCAGACGCCCTGGGACGGGGAACACCGGGGAGCTGTTTTTT.

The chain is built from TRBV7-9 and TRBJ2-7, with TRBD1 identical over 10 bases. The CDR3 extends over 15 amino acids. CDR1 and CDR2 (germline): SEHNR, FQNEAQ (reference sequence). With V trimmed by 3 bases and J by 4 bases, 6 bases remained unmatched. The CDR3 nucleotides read TGTGCCAGCAGCTTCGGGGGACAGGGGAATTACGAGCAGTACTTC. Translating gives CASSFGGQGNYEQYF.

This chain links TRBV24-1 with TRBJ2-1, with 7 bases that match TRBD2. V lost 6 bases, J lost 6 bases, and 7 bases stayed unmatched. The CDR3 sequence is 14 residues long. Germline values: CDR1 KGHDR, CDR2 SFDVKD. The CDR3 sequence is CATSNTRGSNEQFF. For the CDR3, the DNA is TGTGCCACCAGTAACACCCGCGGGAGCAATGAGCAGTTCTTC.

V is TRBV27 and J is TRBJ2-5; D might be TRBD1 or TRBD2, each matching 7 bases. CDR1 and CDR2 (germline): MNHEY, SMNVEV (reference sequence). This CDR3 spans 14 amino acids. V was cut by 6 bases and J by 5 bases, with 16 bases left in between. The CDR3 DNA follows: TGTGCCAGCAGCCGTCCAGGGGGGGAGGAGACCCAGTACTTC. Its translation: CASSRPGGEETQYF.

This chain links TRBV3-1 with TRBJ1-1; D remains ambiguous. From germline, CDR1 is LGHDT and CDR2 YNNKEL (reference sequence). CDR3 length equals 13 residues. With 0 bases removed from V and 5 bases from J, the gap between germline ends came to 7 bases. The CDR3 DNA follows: TGTGCCAGCAGCCAAGACGGGGTGACTGAAGCTTTCTTT. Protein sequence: CASSQDGVTEAFF.

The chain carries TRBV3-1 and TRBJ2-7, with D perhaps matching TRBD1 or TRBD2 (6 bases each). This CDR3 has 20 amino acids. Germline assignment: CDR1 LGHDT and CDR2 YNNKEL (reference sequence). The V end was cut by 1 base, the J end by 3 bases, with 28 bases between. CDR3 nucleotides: TGTGCCAGCAGCCAAGGGAGGGGATCAACAGGGTTCATGGTATTCTACGAGCAGTACTTC. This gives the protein CASSQGRGSTGFMVFYEQYF.

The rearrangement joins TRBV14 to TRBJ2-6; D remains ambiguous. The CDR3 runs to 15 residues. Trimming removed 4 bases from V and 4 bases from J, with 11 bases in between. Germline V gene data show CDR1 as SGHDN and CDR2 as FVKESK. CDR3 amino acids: CASSRILAGANVLTF. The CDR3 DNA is TGTGCCAGCAGCCGGATACTCGCAGGGGCCAACGTCCTGACTTTC. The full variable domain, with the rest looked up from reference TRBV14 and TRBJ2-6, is EAGVTQFPSHSVIEKGQTVTLRCDPISGHDNLYWYRRVMGKEIKFLLHFVKESKQDESGMPNNRFLAERTGGTYSTLKVQPAELEDSGVYFCASSRILAGANVLTFGAGSRLTVL.

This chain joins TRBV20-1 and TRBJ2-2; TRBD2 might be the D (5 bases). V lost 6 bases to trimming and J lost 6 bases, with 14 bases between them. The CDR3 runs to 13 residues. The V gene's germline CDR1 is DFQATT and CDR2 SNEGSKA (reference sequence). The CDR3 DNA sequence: TGCAGTGCGCGGACGTCCGGGGCCGGGGAGCTGTTTTTT. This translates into CSARTSGAGELFF.

The chain's CDR3 is CASSGQGPGANVLTF. The DNA of the CDR3 is TGTGCCAGCAGTGGACAGGGACCTGGGGCCAACGTCCTGACTTTC. This rearrangement joins TRBV25-1 to TRBJ2-6; TRBD1 aligns across 7 bases. The germline V gene has CDR1 MGHDK and CDR2 SYGVNS. J was trimmed by 2 bases and V by 4 bases; bases with no gene match: 2. This CDR3 is built from 15 residues.